The 32 T cell receptor beta chains presented below share a single source sample, sequenced in a study of long-term antiretroviral therapy in people with HIV. Version v3.0 of the immunoSEQ assay ran at survey level. The data were produced by immunoSEQ multiplex PCR, yet TCRdb's version contains in-frame clones alone and is incomplete. This sample has about 36,000 clones; approximately 80% occur once, and the top ten carry approximately 6.3%. The source material was unsorted PBMCs, sampled 3.4 years after starting antiretroviral therapy. The receptors were sampled from a man aged 25 to 40 with HIV.

The CDR3 protein is CASSRTGDRSYEQYF. The CDR3 DNA reads as TGTGCCAGCAGCCGTACCGGGGATAGATCCTACGAGCAGTACTTC. The genes are TRBV6-5 and TRBJ2-7, with D possibly matching TRBD2 (5 bases). V lost 6 bases to trimming and J lost 1 base, with 16 bases between them. Germline V CDR1 and CDR2: MNHEY, SVGAGI. The CDR3 spans 15 residues.

Points on this clone: The missing conserved phenylalanine or tryptophan at the end of this CDR3 makes a read error likely. The DNA is omitted, as the CDR3 cannot be located on it reliably, and the CDR3 follows TCRdb's listing. CDR3 region: CASSYLGSEGFSV. The rearrangement links TRBV6-5 to TRBJ1-1. The CDR3 sequence runs 13 residues, both termini included. Germline V gene sequence: CDR1 MNHEY, CDR2 SVGAGI.

The chain has TRBV11-2 and TRBJ2-5; the D is unclear. The V gene lost 0 bases and the J gene lost 5 bases, with 7 bases spanning the gap. Germline CDR1 reads SGHAT; CDR2 reads FQNNGV. The CDR3 spans 13 residues. The DNA of the CDR3 is TGTGCCAGCAGCTTAGAAGTTTTGGAGACCCAGTACTTC. This codes for CASSLEVLETQYF.

The gene calls are TRBV28 and TRBJ2-7, with D tentatively TRBD2 (5 bases). This CDR3 contains 12 residues. Germline V gene lookup returns CDR1 MDHEN and CDR2 SYDVKM. Between the trimmed V and J ends, which lost 5 bases and 4 bases, there was a span of 9 bases. CDR3 sequence reads: CASSVTIYEQYF. The DNA of the CDR3 is TGTGCCAGCAGTGTGACTATATACGAGCAGTACTTC.

The chain has TRBV5-6 and TRBJ1-1, with 7 bases identical to TRBD1. Germline assignment: CDR1 SGHDT and CDR2 YYEEEE. V was pared by 6 bases and J by 2 bases, with 7 bases of the junction left unmatched. The CDR3 loop spans 14 amino acids. The CDR3 sequence is CASTTGVGNTEAFF. The CDR3, as DNA: TGTGCCAGCACCACAGGGGTGGGAAACACTGAAGCTTTCTTT.

This chain uses TRBV29-1 with TRBJ2-7; D not resolved. The CDR3 consists of 12 residues. V was pared by 6 bases and J by 2 bases, with 11 bases between. Germline loops: CDR1 SQVTM, CDR2 ANQGSEA. The CDR3 protein is CSVADGTYEQYF. Written as DNA, the CDR3 is TGCAGCGTCGCGGACGGAACCTACGAGCAGTACTTC.

The rearrangement uses TRBV6-5 and TRBJ2-7; D is tentatively TRBD1 or TRBD2 (5 bases each). The CDR3 covers 12 residues. Trimming left V 8 bases short and J 6 bases short, with 14 bases between. Germline values: CDR1 MNHEY, CDR2 SVGAGI. The CDR3 loop reads CASQGTGSEQYF. The CDR3 DNA sequence: TGTGCCAGCCAGGGAACGGGGAGCGAGCAGTACTTC.

This sequence joins TRBV19 and TRBJ1-1; D gene ambiguous. With 3 bases removed from V and 0 bases from J, the gap between germline ends came to 8 bases. This CDR3 is 14 amino acids long. Per the germline V gene, CDR1 is LNHDA and CDR2 is SQIVND (reference sequence). The CDR3 DNA reads as TGTGCCAGTAGTATGTTGGGAATGAACACTGAAGCTTTCTTT. It codes for CASSMLGMNTEAFF.

V is TRBV28 and J is TRBJ2-7, with 8 bases identical to TRBD1. Germline values: CDR1 MDHEN, CDR2 SYDVKM. V dropped 6 bases and J dropped 12; count of bases not matched to a gene: 16. The CDR3 totals 14 residues. The CDR3 loop reads CASRMDRAASTGYF. As DNA, the CDR3 is TGTGCCAGCAGGATGGACAGGGCTGCTAGTACGGGGTACTTC.

The chain links TRBV5-1 to TRBJ2-2; no reliable D call. This CDR3 is 14 amino acids long. V was trimmed by 6 bases and J by 7 bases, leaving 16 bases between them. CDR1 and CDR2 (germline): SGHRS, YFSETQ. CDR3 sequence (DNA): TGCGCCAGCAACTTAATACCGGAGAACGGGGAGCTGTTTTTT. Translating gives CASNLIPENGELFF.

The V gene is TRBV14, the J gene TRBJ1-3, with a weak D call TRBD1 (5 bases). Trimming shortened V by 4 bases and J by 2 bases, and 9 bases separated the two germline ends. Germline V gene data show CDR1 as SGHDN and CDR2 as FVKESK. CDR3 length: 14 residues. CDR3 sequence (DNA): TGTGCCAGCAGCCTGTTCAGGGCTGGAAACACCATATATTTT. Protein: CASSLFRAGNTIYF. Looking up the rest from reference TRBV14 and TRBJ1-3 gives the full variable domain: EAGVTQFPSHSVIEKGQTVTLRCDPISGHDNLYWYRRVMGKEIKFLLHFVKESKQDESGMPNNRFLAERTGGTYSTLKVQPAELEDSGVYFCASSLFRAGNTIYFGEGSWLTVV.

The rearrangement joins TRBV28 to TRBJ2-6; weak D call: TRBD2 (6 bases). Per the germline V gene, CDR1 is MDHEN and CDR2 is SYDVKM. V lost 5 bases to trimming and J lost 0 bases, with 11 bases between them. The CDR3 consists of 16 residues. CDR3 sequence (DNA): TGTGCCAGCAGTCGCGCCGGGGGCTCTGGGGCCAACGTCCTGACTTTC. It translates to CASSRAGGSGANVLTF.

The chain employs TRBV10-3 and TRBJ2-1; D ambiguous. V dropped 0 bases and J dropped 7 bases, with 16 bases sitting between them. CDR1 ENHRY and CDR2 SYGVKD come from the germline V gene. The CDR3 extends over 16 amino acids. CDR3 DNA: TGTGCCATCAGTGAGTCGTCCGGTAGCCTAGGGAATGAGCAGTTCTTC. It yields the protein CAISESSGSLGNEQFF.

This chain uses TRBV10-2 with TRBJ1-2; TRBD1 aligns across 12 bases. The V and J ends lost 0 bases and 6 bases, in that order; junction bases with no gene match: 2. There are 15 residues in the CDR3. CDR1 is WSHSY and CDR2 is SAAADI in the germline V gene. CDR3 loop: CASSESGTGGNGYTF. CDR3 coding DNA: TGCGCCAGCAGTGAGTCGGGGACAGGGGGCAATGGCTACACCTTC.

V usage is TRBV2 and J usage is TRBJ2-7; no reliable D call. This CDR3 is built from 14 residues. Germline CDR1 is SNHLY and CDR2 is FYNNEI. V was clipped by 3 bases and J by 6 bases, with 15 bases between them. The CDR3 reads CASSDGRVRGEQYF. The CDR3 DNA reads as TGTGCCAGCAGTGATGGAAGGGTTCGCGGCGAGCAGTACTTC.

This chain uses TRBV7-2 with TRBJ1-2; tentative D call: TRBD1 (6 bases). Between the trimmed V and J ends, which lost 4 bases and 7 bases, there was a span of 16 bases. The CDR3 is 14 residues long. CDR1 SGHTA and CDR2 FQGNSA come from the germline V gene. The CDR3 sequence: CASSSWGAAGGYTF. CDR3 bases: TGTGCCAGCAGCTCGTGGGGGGCTGCAGGTGGCTACACCTTC.

The chain links TRBV6-6 to TRBJ2-5; D not resolved. The CDR3 is 13 amino acids. In germline, CDR1 is MNHNY, CDR2 SVGAGI (reference sequence). Between the trimmed V and J ends, which lost 5 bases and 5 bases, there was a span of 12 bases. CDR3 DNA sequence: TGTGCCAGCAGTCTGAAGCGACGGGAGACCCAGTACTTC. Protein: CASSLKRRETQYF.

This chain uses TRBV6-5 with TRBJ1-1, with D hard to call. Trimming took 6 bases from V and 2 from J, leaving 10 bases between them. This CDR3 is 13 amino acids long. Germline-derived CDR1 and CDR2 are MNHEY and SVGAGI. The CDR3 region is CASRISGNTEAFF. DNA of the CDR3: TGTGCCAGCAGAATTAGTGGAAACACTGAAGCTTTCTTT.

In DNA form, the CDR3 reads TGTGCCAGCAGCCAAGCGCATACCAACTACGAGCAGTACTTC. Protein product: CASSQAHTNYEQYF. The rearrangement links TRBV4-2 to TRBJ2-7; D gene uncertain. The V end was cut by 1 base, the J end by 3 bases, with 10 bases between. The length of the CDR3 is 14 residues. The germline V gene encodes CDR1 LGHNA and CDR2 YNFKEQ.

The J gene is TRBJ2-7, the V gene TRBV28, with 11 bases matching TRBD1. CDR1 MDHEN and CDR2 SYDVKM come from the germline V gene. The CDR3 runs 13 residues. Trimming took 11 bases from V and 2 from J; bases not matched to a gene: 5. Here the CDR3 reads CAGQGQGAYEQYF. For the CDR3, the DNA is TGTGCCGGCCAGGGACAGGGGGCCTACGAGCAGTACTTC.

This chain links TRBV7-2 with TRBJ2-2, with TRBD2 matching over 12 bases. The germline gives CDR1 SGHTA, CDR2 FQGNSA. There are 15 residues in the CDR3. V trimming: 4 bases; J trimming: 7 bases; junction bases outside the gene matches: 4. The CDR3 DNA sequence: TGTGCCAGCAGCTCCGGACTAGCGGGACACGGGGAGCTGTTTTTT. This encodes CASSSGLAGHGELFF.

There are a few counts of this clone. The rearrangement uses TRBV4-2 and TRBJ2-4; D is uncertain. From germline, CDR1 is LGHNA and CDR2 YNFKEQ. With 0 bases removed from V and 0 bases from J, the gap between germline ends came to 12 bases. CDR3 length: 17 amino acids. DNA for the CDR3: TGTGCCAGCAGCCAAGATCTTCAGAGCACAGCCAAAAACATTCAGTACTTC. Amino acid sequence: CASSQDLQSTAKNIQYF.

The rearrangement joins TRBV18 to TRBJ1-5; D ambiguous. Germline CDR1 and CDR2: KGHSH and LQKENI. V shed 6 bases and J shed 2 bases, with 14 bases lying between them. CDR3 size: 15 residues. The CDR3: CASSLEVGGNQPQHF. CDR3 nucleotide sequence: TGTGCCAGCTCCCTAGAGGTCGGGGGCAATCAGCCCCAGCATTTT.

This clone was seen a handful of times. The chain combines TRBV9 with TRBJ2-5; 12 bases are shared with TRBD2. CDR3 length: 17 residues. With V trimmed by 3 bases and J by 5 bases, 11 bases remained unmatched. Germline V gene lookup returns CDR1 SGDLS and CDR2 YYNGEE. The CDR3 coding sequence is TGTGCCAGCAGCGCCTACTTGACTAGCGGGGGCGGGGAGACCCAGTACTTC. Protein: CASSAYLTSGGGETQYF. The entire variable domain, with the rest obtained from reference TRBV9 and TRBJ2-5, is as follows: DSGVTQTPKHLITATGQRVTLRCSPRSGDLSVYWYQQSLDQGLQFLIQYYNGEERAKGNILERFSAQQFPDLHSELNLSSLELGDSALYFCASSAYLTSGGGETQYFGPGTRLLVL.

This clone was seen more than once but under ten times. The CDR3 sequence is CASRLGQSSGNTIYF. CDR3 nucleotides: TGTGCCAGCAGACTGGGACAGAGCTCTGGAAACACCATATATTTT. The J gene is TRBJ1-3, the V gene TRBV2; 7 bases agree with TRBD1. Trimming at V came to 6 bases and at J to 0 bases, leaving 5 bases not matched to a gene. The CDR3 is 15 amino acids. The germline CDR1 and CDR2 sequences are SNHLY and FYNNEI.

This chain uses TRBV7-2 with TRBJ2-5; D call uncertain. CDR3 length: 15 amino acids. Between the trimmed V and J ends, which lost 5 bases and 2 bases, there was a span of 15 bases. Germline V gene lookup returns CDR1 SGHTA and CDR2 FQGNSA. The CDR3 nucleotides are TGTGCCAGCAGCCCGCCCGGACGTATTCAAGAGACCCAGTACTTC. This gives the protein CASSPPGRIQETQYF.

This clone has a handful of counts. The chain employs TRBV29-1 and TRBJ1-5; D is perhaps TRBD1 (5 bases). CDR3 length equals 12 residues. Per the germline V gene, CDR1 is SQVTM and CDR2 is ANQGSEA. V gave up 7 bases and J gave up 1 base, with 8 bases separating them. Here the CDR3 reads CSAGGSNQPQHF. The CDR3 region has the DNA TGCAGCGCTGGGGGGAGCAATCAGCCCCAGCATTTT. Supplemented by reference TRBV29-1 and TRBJ1-5, the full variable domain reads SAVISQKPSRDICQRGTSLTIQCQVDSQVTMMFWYRQQPGQSLTLIATANQGSEATYESGFVIDKFPISRPNLTFSTLTVSNMSPEDSSIYLCSAGGSNQPQHFGDGTRLSIL.

This clone was seen just once. This rearrangement joins TRBV29-1 to TRBJ2-2; TRBD2 matches at 11 bases. Per the germline V gene, CDR1 is SQVTM and CDR2 is ANQGSEA. With V trimmed by 6 bases and J by 0 bases, 6 bases remained unmatched. The CDR3 length is 16 residues. Here the CDR3 DNA reads TGCAGCGTGAAAGTAGCGGGAGGGCCGAACACCGGGGAGCTGTTTTTT. It codes for CSVKVAGGPNTGELFF.

J is TRBJ2-5 and V is TRBV7-7, with 9 bases matching TRBD2. Germline V CDR1 and CDR2: SSHAT, FNYEAQ (reference sequence). This CDR3 comprises 16 residues. V shed 3 bases and J 5 bases; nucleotides not matched to a gene: 10. CDR3: CASSLNSGSARETQYF. The CDR3 DNA is TGTGCCAGCAGCTTGAATAGCGGGAGTGCGCGTGAGACCCAGTACTTC.

The chain uses TRBV13 and TRBJ2-3; no reliable D call. This CDR3 is built from 12 residues. Trimming removed 0 bases from V and 6 bases from J, with 4 bases in between. The germline V gene has CDR1 PRHDT and CDR2 FYEKMQ (reference sequence). CDR3 sequence: CASSLGTDTQYF. The CDR3 DNA sequence: TGTGCCAGCAGCTTAGGGACTGATACGCAGTATTTT.

This chain connects TRBV20-1 to TRBJ1-1; D may be TRBD1 (6 bases). V gave up 6 bases and J gave up 5 bases, with 10 bases separating them. This CDR3 spans 11 amino acids. The germline gives CDR1 DFQATT, CDR2 SNEGSKA (reference sequence). This CDR3 is CSAKGGTEAFF. The CDR3 coding sequence is TGCAGTGCGAAGGGGGGGACTGAAGCTTTCTTT.

This chain joins TRBV9 and TRBJ2-7; a possible D gene is TRBD2 (7 bases). V lost 3 bases, J lost 0 bases, and 13 bases lay in between. This CDR3 is built from 15 residues. Per the germline V gene, CDR1 is SGDLS and CDR2 is YYNGEE. The CDR3 here is CASSGGGGVSYEQYF. The CDR3 DNA reads TGTGCCAGCAGCGGAGGGGGAGGGGTCTCCTACGAGCAGTACTTC. The variable domain in full, with the rest retrieved from reference TRBV9 and TRBJ2-7, is DSGVTQTPKHLITATGQRVTLRCSPRSGDLSVYWYQQSLDQGLQFLIQYYNGEERAKGNILERFSAQQFPDLHSELNLSSLELGDSALYFCASSGGGGVSYEQYFGPGTRLTVT.